The sequence of this T cell receptor beta chain was determined in a study of CD8 T cells in Susac syndrome (dated by TCRdb to between 2018 and 2021). At the level of the whole study: Of the Susac syndrome patients who were sequenced, under 10 were in clinical remission while roughly six had clinically active disease. The study used repertoire sequencing to test whether antigen drove CD8+ T cell activation and differentiation in Susac syndrome. At blood withdrawal, Susac syndrome patients were therapy-naive, treated with corticosteroids (with IVIg additionally given to some), or treated with IVIg alone. The paper's findings and limits, for the study overall: The number of individuals in the TCR sequencing and HLA analysis was recognized as being relatively small. In patients with Susac syndrome, the CD4+ T cell repertoire showed no detectable clonal expansion.

Peripheral blood CD8+ and CD4+ T cells from healthy donors, Susac syndrome patients and multiple sclerosis patients were profiled using high-throughput TCR beta sequencing. Susac syndrome patients met recently defined diagnostic criteria for definite or probable disease. CD8+ TEMRA cells were enriched by FACS, while bulk CD8+ and CD4+ T cells were purified by magnetic negative isolation. Blood was collected in EDTA tubes and processed within 24 hours, with PBMCs isolated through density gradient centrifugation. PBMCs destined for TCR sequencing were cryopreserved in liquid nitrogen and later thawed in a 37 °C water bath. The sorted or isolated CD4+, CD8+ and CD8+ TEMRA cells had a purity of 90% or higher. Comment on this clonotype: Its antigen remains unidentified. Base qualities are not recorded, but no much larger clone differs from it by a single base.

RNA was extracted using the RNeasy kit, and roughly 0.45 to 1 microgram was reverse transcribed with random hexamers. The immunoSEQ multiplex PCR assay, covering 54 Vbeta and 13 Jbeta segments, was used to amplify TCR beta CDR3 regions. Bias from PCR amplification was corrected by using a synthetic template baseline for primer optimization and for computational correction. The published analysis was carried out like this. Only productive sequences were kept, with reads annotated to V, D and J genes according to IMGT and analyzed in immunoSEQ Analyzer. Clonality was calculated as one minus the Shannon entropy normalized by log2 of the number of productive unique sequences. For each patient and control, public and private clones were evaluated among the 100 most prevalent clones. Susac-specific clones were defined as absent from healthy and MS cohorts, some 1,000 published viral clones and other ImmuneACCESS disease sequences. The public reads were quality trimmed at Q25 with fastp and then assembled into clones with MiXCR by TCRdb, keeping productive beta chains. Duplicate CDR3 protein sequences are folded into a single record with the most common DNA and genes. Here the V and J calls rest on TCRdb's processing, not on the authors' analysis. In all, the sample holds over 65,000 distinct CDR3 sequences, and approximately 94% of those were seen once. The ten most abundant clones make up more than 0.5% of the sample.

The sequence was obtained from a human donor with Susac syndrome. Sequenced: CD4+ T cells from PBMCs.

The DNA is TGCAGCGCCGCCCCCCCAGAGGGGTTGCGAGAGACCCAGTACTTC. Its protein product is CSAAPPEGLRETQYF. Recombination linked TRBV29-1 to TRBJ2-5; the D gene could be TRBD1 or TRBD2, each one agreeing over 5 bases. CDR1 and CDR2 were assigned from the germline V gene as SQVTM and ANQGSEA. The CDR3 has 15 amino acids, counting the end cysteine and phenylalanine. The sequence is cut down to CDR3 DNA, 45 bases in frame from base 1. V is shortened by 7 bases, J by 4 bases, and the region joining them spans 22 bases. With the rest looked up from the reference TRBV29-1 and TRBJ2-5 genes rather than sequenced, the full variable domain is SAVISQKPSRDICQRGTSLTIQCQVDSQVTMMFWYRQQPGQSLTLIATANQGSEATYESGFVIDKFPISRPNLTFSTLTVSNMSPEDSSIYLCSAAPPEGLRETQYFGPGTRLLVL.